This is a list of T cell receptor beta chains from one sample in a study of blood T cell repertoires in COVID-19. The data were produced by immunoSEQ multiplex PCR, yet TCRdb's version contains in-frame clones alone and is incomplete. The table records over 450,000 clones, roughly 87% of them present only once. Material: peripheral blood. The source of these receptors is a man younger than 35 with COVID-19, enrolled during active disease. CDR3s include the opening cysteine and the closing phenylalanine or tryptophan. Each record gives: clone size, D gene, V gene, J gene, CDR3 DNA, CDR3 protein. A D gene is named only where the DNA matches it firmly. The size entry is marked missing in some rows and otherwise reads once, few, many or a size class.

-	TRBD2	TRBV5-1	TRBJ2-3	TGCGCCAGCGCCCTAGGCGGGGGGGATAGCACAGATACGCAGTATTTT	CASALGGGDSTDTQYF
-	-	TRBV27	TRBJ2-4	TGTGCCAGCAGTTTGCAGGGGTCCGAAAACATTCAGTACTTC	CASSLQGSENIQYF
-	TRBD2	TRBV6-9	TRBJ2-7	TGTGCCAGTCTAGCGGAATTTACCTACGAGCAGTACTTC	CASLAEFTYEQYF
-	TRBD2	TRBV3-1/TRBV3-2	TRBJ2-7	TGTGCCAGCAGCCAAGATGGGACTAGCGGGAGTGCCTTCACCTACGAGCAGTACTTC	CASSQDGTSGSAFTYEQYF
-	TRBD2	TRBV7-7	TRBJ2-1	TGTGCTAGCAGCTTGACTAGCGAAAACTCCTACAATGAGCAGTTCTTC	CASSLTSENSYNEQFF
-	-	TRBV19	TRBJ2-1	TGTGCCAGTAGTATATCCAGCGGAGTAAATGAGCAGTTCTTC	CASSISSGVNEQFF
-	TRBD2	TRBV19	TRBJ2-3	TGTGCCAGTAGTCGTAGCGGGGTCACAGATACGCAGTATTTT	CASSRSGVTDTQYF
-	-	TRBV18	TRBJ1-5	TGTGCCAGCTCACCAATGGCGGCGGTCAATCAGCCCCAGCATTTT	CASSPMAAVNQPQHF
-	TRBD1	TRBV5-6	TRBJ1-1	TGTGCCAGCAGCTTGGGAGGGACAGCTGAAGCTTTCTTT	CASSLGGTAEAFF
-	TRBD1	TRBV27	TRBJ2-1	TGTGCCAGCGGACTTCTTGGACAGGGGGCTAATCTTCCGCGGCTGTTCTTC	CASGLLGQGANLPRLFF
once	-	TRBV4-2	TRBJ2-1	TGTGCCAGCAGCCAAGGGTTGAGCTCCTACAATGAGCAGTTCTTC	CASSQGLSSYNEQFF
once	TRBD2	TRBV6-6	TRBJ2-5	TGTGCCAGCAGGCTAGCGGAAGAGACCCAGTACTTC	CASRLAEETQYF
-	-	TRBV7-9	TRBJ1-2	TGTGCCAGCAGCTTAGATGCGTGGGCCTACACCTTC	CASSLDAWAYTF
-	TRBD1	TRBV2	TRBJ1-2	TGTGCCAGCATCCCTAGGACAGGGCTAAGTGGCTACACCTTC	CASIPRTGLSGYTF
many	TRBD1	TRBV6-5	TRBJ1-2	TGTGCCAGCAGATCCAGGGGGCACGATGGCTACACCTTC	CASRSRGHDGYTF
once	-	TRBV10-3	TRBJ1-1	TGTGCCATCAGTGATTGGACATCGGAAACTGAAGCTTTCTTT	CAISDWTSETEAFF
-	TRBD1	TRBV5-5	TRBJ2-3	TGTGCCAGCAGCTTAGGGGACAGGGGGATCCTCACAGATACGCAGTATTTT	CASSLGDRGILTDTQYF
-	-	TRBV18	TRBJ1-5	TGTGCCAGCTCACCATCAGGGTTTTTAGGTCAGCCCCAGCATTTT	CASSPSGFLGQPQHF
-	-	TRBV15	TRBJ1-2	TGTGCCACCAGCAGAGATCTGGCAGTGAGTGGTAAAGGGGATGGCTACACCTTC	CATSRDLAVSGKGDGYTF
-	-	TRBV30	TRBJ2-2	TGTGCCTGGAGTCCGACAGGCTGGGGCACCGGGGAGCTGTTTTTT	CAWSPTGWGTGELFF
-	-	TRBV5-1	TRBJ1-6	TGCGCCAGCAGCTTGGCCGGGGGGTCCAATAATTCACCCCTCCACTTT	CASSLAGGSNNSPLHF
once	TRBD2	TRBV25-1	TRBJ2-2	TGTGCCAGCATAGGACTAGCGGGGGGGCCCTACACCGGGGAGCTGTTTTTT	CASIGLAGGPYTGELFF
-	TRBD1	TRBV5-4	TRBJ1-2	TGTGCCAGCAGCTTGGGGGCAGGGGGCCCTCCGCCCTATGGCTACACCTTC	CASSLGAGGPPPYGYTF
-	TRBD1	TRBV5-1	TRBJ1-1	TGCGCCAGCAGCACGGACAGGGAGACTGAAGCTTTCTTT	CASSTDRETEAFF
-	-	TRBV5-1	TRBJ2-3	TGCGCCAGCAGCCCTAGGGGATCACAAACAGATACGCAGTATTTT	CASSPRGSQTDTQYF
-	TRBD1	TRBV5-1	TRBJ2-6	TGCGCCAGCAGCTTGGGTCTGGACAGGACCCGCTCTGGGGCCAACGTCCTGACTTTC	CASSLGLDRTRSGANVLTF